Sequencing of this T cell receptor beta chain was carried out in a study of Graves' ophthalmopathy and Graves' hyperthyroidism. Diagnosis was based on clinical symptoms, serum thyroxine, TRAb, thyroid ultrasound and orbital computed tomography. V shed 11 bases, J shed 5 bases, and the junction held 11 bases outside the gene matches. The CDR3 is 13 residues long. Many counts were recorded for this clonotype. Its antigen is unknown. RNA transcripts were the template, and TCR beta CDR3 regions were amplified from them. Scientists carried out first-round RT-PCR using HTBI primers and then a second-round multiplex PCR. TCRdb recomputed calls from the multiplex PCR reads with MiXCR, one row per CDR3 protein. The sample lists 500,000 to 700,000 distinct CDR3 sequences; less than 40% were seen once. Study-wide results and caveats: The blood repertoire also included most expanded thyroid clonotypes above 0.001 frequency.

This clonotype was sampled from an adult man with Graves' hyperthyroidism. The rearrangement joins TRBV12-3 or TRBV12-4 to TRBJ1-1; TRBD1 matches at 7 bases. Sequenced: peripheral blood or thyroid tissue (not recorded which). The CDR3 DNA reads TGTGCCGGCCGACAGGGTGTTAGGACTGAAGCTTTCTTT. Amino acid sequence: CAGRQGVRTEAFF.